This T cell receptor (beta chain) came from a study of long-term antiretroviral therapy in people with HIV. Overall study findings and caveats: Repertoire dominance by clones expanded before ART was seen at all time points.

An immunoSEQ assay, version v3.0, was performed at survey level. Clones were sequenced by immunoSEQ multiplex PCR, and TCRdb holds only the in-frame ones, with some missing. The sample lists 15,000 to 20,000 clones, roughly nine tenths occurring once. On this clone: Its specificity is not known.

V was trimmed by 2 bases and J by 5 bases, leaving 15 bases between them. The CDR3 is 15 residues long. Germline CDR1 and CDR2: MGHDK and SYGVNS. Every specimen provided 1-10 million cryopreserved PBMC before DNA extraction took place. The receptor was derived from a man aged 50-60 years with HIV. Sequencing was performed on unsorted PBMCs, taken 4.2 years after starting antiretroviral therapy. J is TRBJ1-2 and V is TRBV25-1, with D unclear. The CDR3 DNA reads as TGTGCCAGCAGTGAACATGGAGGTCTGGATTATGGCTACACCTTC. As protein: CASSEHGGLDYGYTF.